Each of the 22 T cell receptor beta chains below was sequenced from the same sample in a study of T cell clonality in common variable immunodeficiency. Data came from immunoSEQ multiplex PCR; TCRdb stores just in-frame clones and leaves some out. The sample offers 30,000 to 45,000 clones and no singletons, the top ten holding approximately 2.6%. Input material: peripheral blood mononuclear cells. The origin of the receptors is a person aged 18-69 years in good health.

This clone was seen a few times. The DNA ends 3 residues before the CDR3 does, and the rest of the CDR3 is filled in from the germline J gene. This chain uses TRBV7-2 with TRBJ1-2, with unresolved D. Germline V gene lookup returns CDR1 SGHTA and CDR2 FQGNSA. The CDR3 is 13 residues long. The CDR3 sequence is CASSSIPRNDYTF. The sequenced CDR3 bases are TGTGCCAGCAGCTCCATCCCTAGGAACGAC.

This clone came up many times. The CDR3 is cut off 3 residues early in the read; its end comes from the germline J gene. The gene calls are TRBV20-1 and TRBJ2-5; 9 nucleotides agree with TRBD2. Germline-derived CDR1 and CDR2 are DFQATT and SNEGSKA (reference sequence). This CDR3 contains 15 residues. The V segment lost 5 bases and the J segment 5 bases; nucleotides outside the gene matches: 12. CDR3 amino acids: CSAHRASGIRETQYF. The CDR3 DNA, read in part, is TGCAGTGCTCACCGGGCTAGCGGGATTAGGGAGACC.

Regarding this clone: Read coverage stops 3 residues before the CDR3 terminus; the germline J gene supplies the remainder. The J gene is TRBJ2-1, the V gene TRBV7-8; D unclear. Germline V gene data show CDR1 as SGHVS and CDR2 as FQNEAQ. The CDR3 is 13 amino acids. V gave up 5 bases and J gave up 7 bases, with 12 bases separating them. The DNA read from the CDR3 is TGTGCCAGCAGCCGATCTAATCGGAATGAG. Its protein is CASSRSNRNE. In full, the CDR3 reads CASSRSNRNEQFF.

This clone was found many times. The DNA read from the CDR3 is TGTGCCAGCAGCTTGGTCCCCGAGGCCGGGGAG. Its translation: CASSLVPEAGE. The CDR3, in full, reads CASSLVPEAGELFF. The chain combines TRBV5-4 with TRBJ2-2; no clear D. Read sequence stops 3 residues before the CDR3 end, and the germline J gene provides the missing end. Trimming shortened V by 0 bases and J by 6 bases, and 9 bases separated the two germline ends. Per the germline V gene, CDR1 is SGHNT and CDR2 is YYREEE (reference sequence). There are 14 residues in the CDR3.

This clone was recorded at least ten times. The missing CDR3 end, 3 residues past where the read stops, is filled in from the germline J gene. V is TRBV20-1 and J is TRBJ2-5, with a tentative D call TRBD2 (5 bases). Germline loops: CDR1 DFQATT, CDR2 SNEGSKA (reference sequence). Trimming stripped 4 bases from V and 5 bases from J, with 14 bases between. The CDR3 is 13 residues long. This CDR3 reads CSAIGRTLETQYF. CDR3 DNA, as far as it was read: TGCAGTGCTATCGGCAGGACTCTCGAGACC.

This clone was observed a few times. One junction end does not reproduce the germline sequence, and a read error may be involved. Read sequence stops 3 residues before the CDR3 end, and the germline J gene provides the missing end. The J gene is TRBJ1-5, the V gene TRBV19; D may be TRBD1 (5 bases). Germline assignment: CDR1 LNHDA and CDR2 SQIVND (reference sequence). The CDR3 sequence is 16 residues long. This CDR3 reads CASSILSGQGNQPQHF. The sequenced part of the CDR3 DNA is TGTGCCAGTAGTATTCTTTCAGGGCAGGGCAACCAGCCC.

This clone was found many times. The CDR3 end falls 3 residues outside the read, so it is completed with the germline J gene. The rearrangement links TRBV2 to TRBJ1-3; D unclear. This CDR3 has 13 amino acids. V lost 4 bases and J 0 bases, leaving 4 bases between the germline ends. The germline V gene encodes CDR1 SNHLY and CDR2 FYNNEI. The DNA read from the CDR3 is TGTGCCAGCAGTGTTAGCTCTGGAAACACC. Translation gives CASSVSSGNT. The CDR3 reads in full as CASSVSSGNTIYF.

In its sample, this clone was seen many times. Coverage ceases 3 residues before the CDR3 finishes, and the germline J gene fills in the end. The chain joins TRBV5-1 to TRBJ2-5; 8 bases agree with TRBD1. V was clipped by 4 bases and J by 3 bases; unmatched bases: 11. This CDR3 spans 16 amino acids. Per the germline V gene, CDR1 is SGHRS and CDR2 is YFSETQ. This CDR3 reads CASSLRPGQVEETQYF. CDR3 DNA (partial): TGCGCCAGCAGCCTTAGGCCGGGACAGGTAGAAGAGACC.

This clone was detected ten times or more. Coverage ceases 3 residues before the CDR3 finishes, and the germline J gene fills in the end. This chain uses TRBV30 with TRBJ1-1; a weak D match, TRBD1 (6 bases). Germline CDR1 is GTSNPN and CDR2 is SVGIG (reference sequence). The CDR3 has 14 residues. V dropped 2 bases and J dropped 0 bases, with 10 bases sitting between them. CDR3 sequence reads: CAWSSQGMNTEAFF. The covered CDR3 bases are TGTGCCTGGAGTTCACAGGGCATGAACACTGAA.

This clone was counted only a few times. The CDR3 reads CASSSGQSKNIYTF. The DNA read from the CDR3 is TGTGCCAGCAGCTCCGGACAGAGCAAAAACATC. V gene TRBV7-2 combines with J gene TRBJ1-2, with TRBD1 as a possible D gene (6 bases). The CDR3 end is not reached by the read, which stops 3 residues before it; the germline J gene fills it in. Germline CDR1 reads SGHTA; CDR2 reads FQGNSA. CDR3 length: 14 amino acids.

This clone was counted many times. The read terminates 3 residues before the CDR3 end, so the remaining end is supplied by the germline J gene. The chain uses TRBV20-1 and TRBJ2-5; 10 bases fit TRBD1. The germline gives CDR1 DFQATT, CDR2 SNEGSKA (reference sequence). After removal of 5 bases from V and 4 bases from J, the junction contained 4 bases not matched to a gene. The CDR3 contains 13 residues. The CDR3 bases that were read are TGCAGTGCTCTGACAGGGGGCTCAGAGACC. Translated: CSALTGGSET. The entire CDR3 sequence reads CSALTGGSETQYF.

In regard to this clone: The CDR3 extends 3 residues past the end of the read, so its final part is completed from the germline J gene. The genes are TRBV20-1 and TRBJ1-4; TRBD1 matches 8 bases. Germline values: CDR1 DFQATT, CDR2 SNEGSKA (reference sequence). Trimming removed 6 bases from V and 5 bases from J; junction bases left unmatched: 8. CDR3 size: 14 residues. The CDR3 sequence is CSALRTGGNEKLFF. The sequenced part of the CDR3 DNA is TGCAGTGCCCTACGCACAGGGGGGAATGAAAAA.

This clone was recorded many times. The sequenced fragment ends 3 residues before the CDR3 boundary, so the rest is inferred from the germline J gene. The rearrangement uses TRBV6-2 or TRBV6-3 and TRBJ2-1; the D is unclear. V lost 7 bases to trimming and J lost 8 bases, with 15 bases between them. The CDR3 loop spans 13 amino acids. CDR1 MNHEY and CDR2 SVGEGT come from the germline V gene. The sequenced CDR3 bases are TGTGCCAGCAATAAGGGTAGGGCAGATGAG. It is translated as CASNKGRADE. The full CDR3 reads CASNKGRADEQFF.

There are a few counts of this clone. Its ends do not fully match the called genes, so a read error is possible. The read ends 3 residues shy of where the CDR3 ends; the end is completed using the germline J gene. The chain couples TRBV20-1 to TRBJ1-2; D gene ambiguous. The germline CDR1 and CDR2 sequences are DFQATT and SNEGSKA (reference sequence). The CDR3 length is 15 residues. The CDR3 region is CSAREGGSDHNDYTF. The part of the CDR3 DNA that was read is TGCAGTGCGAGAGAAGGCGGGAGTGACCACAATGAC.

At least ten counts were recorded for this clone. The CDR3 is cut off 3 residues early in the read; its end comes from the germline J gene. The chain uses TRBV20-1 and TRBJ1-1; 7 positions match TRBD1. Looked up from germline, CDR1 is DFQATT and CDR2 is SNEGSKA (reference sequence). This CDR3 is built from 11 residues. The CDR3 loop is CRIYRGTEAFF. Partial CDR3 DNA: TGCAGAATTTACAGGGGAACTGAA.

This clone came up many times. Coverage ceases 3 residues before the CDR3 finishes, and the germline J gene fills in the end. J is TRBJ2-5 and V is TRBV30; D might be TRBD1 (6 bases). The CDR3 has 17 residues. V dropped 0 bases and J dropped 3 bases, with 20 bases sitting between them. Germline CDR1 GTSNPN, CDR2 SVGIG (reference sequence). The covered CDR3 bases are TGTGCCTGGAGTGTAGGGGCGGACAGTCTACTGAAAGAGACC. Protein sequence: CAWSVGADSLLKET. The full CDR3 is CAWSVGADSLLKETQYF.

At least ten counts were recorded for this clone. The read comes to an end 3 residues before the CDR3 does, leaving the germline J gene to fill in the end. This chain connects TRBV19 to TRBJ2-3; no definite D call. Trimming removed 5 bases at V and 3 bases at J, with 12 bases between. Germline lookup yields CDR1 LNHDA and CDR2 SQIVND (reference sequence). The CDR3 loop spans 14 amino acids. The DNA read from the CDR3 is TGTGCCAGTAGTTCTCAACCGAGGACAGATACG. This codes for CASSSQPRTDT. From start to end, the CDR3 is CASSSQPRTDTQYF.

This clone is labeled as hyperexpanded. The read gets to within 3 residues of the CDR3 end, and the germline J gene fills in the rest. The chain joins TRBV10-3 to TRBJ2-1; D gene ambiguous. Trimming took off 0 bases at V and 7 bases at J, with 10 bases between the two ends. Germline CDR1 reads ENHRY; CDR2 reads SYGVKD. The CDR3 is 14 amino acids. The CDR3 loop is CAISESSIPNEQFF. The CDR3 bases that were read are TGTGCCATCAGTGAGTCGTCTATCCCAAATGAG.

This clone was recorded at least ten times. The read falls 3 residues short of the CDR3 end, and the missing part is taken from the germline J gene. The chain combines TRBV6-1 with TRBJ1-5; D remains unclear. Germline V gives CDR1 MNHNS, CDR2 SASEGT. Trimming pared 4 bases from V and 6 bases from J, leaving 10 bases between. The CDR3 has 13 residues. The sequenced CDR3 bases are TGTGCCAGCAGTGTAGGGCCCAGTCAGCCC. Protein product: CASSVGPSQP. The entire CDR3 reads CASSVGPSQPQHF.

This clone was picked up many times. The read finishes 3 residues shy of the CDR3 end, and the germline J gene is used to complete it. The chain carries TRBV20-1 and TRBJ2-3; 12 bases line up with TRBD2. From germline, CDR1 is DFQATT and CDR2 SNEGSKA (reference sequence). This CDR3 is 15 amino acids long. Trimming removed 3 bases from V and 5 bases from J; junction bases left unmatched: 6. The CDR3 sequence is CSASRTSGKGDTQYF. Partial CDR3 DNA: TGCAGTGCTAGTCGGACTAGCGGGAAAGGAGATACG.

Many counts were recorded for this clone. The CDR3 bases that were read are TGTGCCAGCCAGCGGGAGGGCCTATTGAGCGAG. Translating it yields CASQREGLLSE. The complete CDR3 sequence is CASQREGLLSEQYF. This chain links TRBV2 with TRBJ2-7; the match to TRBD2 covers 10 bases. The CDR3 end falls 3 residues outside the read, so it is completed with the germline J gene. The CDR3 consists of 14 residues. Germline-derived CDR1 and CDR2 are SNHLY and FYNNEI. V shed 8 bases and J 6 bases; nucleotides not matched to a gene: 10.

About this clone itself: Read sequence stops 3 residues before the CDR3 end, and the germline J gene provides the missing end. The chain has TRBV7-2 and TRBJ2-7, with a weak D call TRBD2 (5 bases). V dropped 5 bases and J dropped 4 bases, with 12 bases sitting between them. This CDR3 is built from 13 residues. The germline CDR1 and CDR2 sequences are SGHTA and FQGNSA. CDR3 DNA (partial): TGTGCCAGCAGCCTTCCCACTAGTTACGAG. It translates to CASSLPTSYE. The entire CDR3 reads CASSLPTSYEQYF. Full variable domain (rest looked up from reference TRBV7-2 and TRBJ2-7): GAGVSQSPSNKVTEKGKDVELRCDPISGHTALYWYRQSLGQGLEFLIYFQGNSAPDKSGLPSDRFSAERTGGSVSTLTIQRTQQEDSAVYLCASSLPTSYEQYFGPGTRLTVT.